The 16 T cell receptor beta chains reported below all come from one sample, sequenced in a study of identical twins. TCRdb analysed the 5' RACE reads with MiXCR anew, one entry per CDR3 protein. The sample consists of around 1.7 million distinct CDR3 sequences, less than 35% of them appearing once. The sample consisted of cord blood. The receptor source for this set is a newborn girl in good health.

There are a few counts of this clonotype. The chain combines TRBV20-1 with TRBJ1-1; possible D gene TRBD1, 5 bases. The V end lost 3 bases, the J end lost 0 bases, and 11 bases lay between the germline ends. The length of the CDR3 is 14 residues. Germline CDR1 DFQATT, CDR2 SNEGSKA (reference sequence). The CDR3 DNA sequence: TGCAGTGCTAGGGCTTGGGGGGTGAACACTGAAGCTTTCTTT. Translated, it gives CSARAWGVNTEAFF.

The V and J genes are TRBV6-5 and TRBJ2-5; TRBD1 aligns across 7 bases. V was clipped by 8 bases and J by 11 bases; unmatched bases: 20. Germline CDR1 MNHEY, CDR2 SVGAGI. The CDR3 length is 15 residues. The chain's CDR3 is CASSTARQGMHEQYF. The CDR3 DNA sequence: TGTGCCAGCTCTACGGCGCGACAGGGTATGCATGAGCAGTACTTC.

The CDR3 spells CASSSLGSGPTEQYF. The CDR3 DNA is TGCGCCAGCAGCTCCCTTGGTTCGGGACCGACCGAGCAGTACTTC. The genes are TRBV5-1 and TRBJ2-5; the D call may be TRBD1 or TRBD2 (5 bases each). Near its end, the DNA agrees better with TRBJ2-7, so the J call may be wrong. This CDR3 contains 15 residues. Germline CDR1 is SGHRS and CDR2 is YFSETQ.

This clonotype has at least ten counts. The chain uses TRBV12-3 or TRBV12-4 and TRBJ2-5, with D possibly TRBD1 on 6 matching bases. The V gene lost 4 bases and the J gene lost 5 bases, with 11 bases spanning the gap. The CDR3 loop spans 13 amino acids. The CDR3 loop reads CASSSRGKETQYF. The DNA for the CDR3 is TGTGCCAGCAGTTCCAGGGGTAAGGAGACCCAGTACTTC.

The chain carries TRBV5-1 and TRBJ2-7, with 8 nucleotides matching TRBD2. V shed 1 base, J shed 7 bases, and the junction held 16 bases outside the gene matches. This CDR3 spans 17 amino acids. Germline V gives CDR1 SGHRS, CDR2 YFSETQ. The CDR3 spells CASSLREGTSLYNEQYF. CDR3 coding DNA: TGCGCCAGCAGCTTGAGAGAAGGGACTAGTCTATACAATGAGCAGTACTTC.

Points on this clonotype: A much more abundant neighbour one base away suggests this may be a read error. CDR3 bases: TGCAGCGTTCGGGCGACGAGCTCCTACAATGAGCAGTACTTC. It codes for CSVRATSSYNEQYF. The rearrangement uses TRBV29-1 and TRBJ2-1; D remains unclear. The last part of the DNA fits TRBJ2-7 better; the J call may be wrong. The CDR3 runs 14 residues. Germline CDR1 and CDR2: SQVTM and ANQGSEA.

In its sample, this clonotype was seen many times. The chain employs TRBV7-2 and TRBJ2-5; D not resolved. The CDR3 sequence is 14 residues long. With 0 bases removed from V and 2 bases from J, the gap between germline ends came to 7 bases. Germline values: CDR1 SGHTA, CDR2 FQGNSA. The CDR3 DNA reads TGTGCCAGCAGCTTAGCGGGAAGACAAGAGACCCAGTACTTC. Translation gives CASSLAGRQETQYF.

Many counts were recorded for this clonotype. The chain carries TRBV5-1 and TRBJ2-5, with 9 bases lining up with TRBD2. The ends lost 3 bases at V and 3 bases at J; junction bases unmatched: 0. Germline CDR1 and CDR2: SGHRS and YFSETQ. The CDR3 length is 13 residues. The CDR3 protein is CASSSSGKETQYF. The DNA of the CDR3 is TGCGCCAGCAGCTCTAGCGGGAAAGAGACCCAGTACTTC.

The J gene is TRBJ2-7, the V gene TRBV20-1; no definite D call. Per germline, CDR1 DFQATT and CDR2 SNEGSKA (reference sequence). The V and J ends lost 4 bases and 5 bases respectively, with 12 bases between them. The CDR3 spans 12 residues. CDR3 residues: CSATGSTNEQYF. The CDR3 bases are TGCAGTGCTACCGGGTCCACGAACGAGCAGTACTTC.

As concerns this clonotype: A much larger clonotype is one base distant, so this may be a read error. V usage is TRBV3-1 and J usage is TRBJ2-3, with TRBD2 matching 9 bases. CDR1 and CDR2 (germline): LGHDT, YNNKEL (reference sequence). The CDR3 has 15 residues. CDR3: CASSPGLAATDTRYF. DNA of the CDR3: TGTGCCAGCAGCCCGGGACTAGCTGCCACAGATACGCGGTATTTT.

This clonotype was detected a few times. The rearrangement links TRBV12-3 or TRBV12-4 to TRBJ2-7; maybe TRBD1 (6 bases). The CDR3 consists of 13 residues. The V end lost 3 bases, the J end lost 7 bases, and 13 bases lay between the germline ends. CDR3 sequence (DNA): TGTGCCAGCAGTTTCAGGGGCATGAGGGAGCAGTACTTC. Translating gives CASSFRGMREQYF.

CDR3 nucleotide sequence: TGTGCCAGTAGAACCGGGACAGGGGGCAATCAGCCCCAGCATTTT. This gives the protein CASRTGTGGNQPQHF. The chain has TRBV19 and TRBJ1-5; TRBD1 matches 10 bases. Germline CDR1 reads LNHDA; CDR2 reads SQIVND (reference sequence). This CDR3 is built from 15 residues. J was trimmed by 2 bases and V by 6 bases; bases with no gene match: 4.

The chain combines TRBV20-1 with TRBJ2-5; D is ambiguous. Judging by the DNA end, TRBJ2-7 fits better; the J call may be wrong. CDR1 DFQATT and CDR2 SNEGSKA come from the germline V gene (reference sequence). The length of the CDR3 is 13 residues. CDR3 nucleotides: TGCAGTGCCGCCCCCTCCCCGGGCTACGAGCAGTACTTC. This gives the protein CSAAPSPGYEQYF.

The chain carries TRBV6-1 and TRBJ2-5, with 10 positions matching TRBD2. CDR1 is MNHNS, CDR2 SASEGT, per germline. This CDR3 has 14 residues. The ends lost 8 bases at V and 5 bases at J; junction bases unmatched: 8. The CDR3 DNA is TGTGCCAGCGAGGTGGATAGCGGGGGGGAGACCCAGTACTTC. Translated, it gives CASEVDSGGETQYF.

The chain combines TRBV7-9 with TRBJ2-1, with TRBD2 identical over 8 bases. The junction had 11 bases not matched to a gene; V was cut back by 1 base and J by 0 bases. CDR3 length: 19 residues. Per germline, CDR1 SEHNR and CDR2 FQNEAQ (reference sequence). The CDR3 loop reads CASSLVFQRGRSSYNEQFF. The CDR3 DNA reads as TGTGCCAGCAGCTTAGTGTTCCAGCGGGGGCGGAGCTCCTACAATGAGCAGTTCTTC.

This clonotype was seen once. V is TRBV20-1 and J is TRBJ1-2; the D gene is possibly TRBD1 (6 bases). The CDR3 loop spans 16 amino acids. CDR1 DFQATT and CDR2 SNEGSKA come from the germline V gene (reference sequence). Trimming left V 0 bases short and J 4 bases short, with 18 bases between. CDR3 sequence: CSARDRGGGTLYGYTF. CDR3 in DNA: TGCAGTGCTAGAGATAGGGGGGGAGGAACCCTCTATGGCTACACCTTC.